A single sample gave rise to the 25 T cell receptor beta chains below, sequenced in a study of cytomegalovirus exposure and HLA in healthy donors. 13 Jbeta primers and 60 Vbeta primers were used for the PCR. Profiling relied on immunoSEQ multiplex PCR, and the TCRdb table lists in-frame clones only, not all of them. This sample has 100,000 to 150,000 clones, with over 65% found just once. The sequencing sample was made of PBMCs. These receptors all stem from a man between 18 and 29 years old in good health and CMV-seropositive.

The CDR3 region has the DNA TGCGCCAGCACCCCTGAGGGGGTCACAGATACGCAGTATTTT. Encoded protein: CASTPEGVTDTQYF. V is TRBV4-1 and J is TRBJ2-3; D possibly corresponds to TRBD1 (6 bases). Germline CDR1 is MGHRA and CDR2 is YSYEKL. V was shortened by 7 bases and J by 2 bases, with 13 bases between the two germline ends. The CDR3 totals 14 residues.

The CDR3 DNA follows: TGTGCCAGCCTGGGTCAGGGGACGGAAGCTTTCTTT. It codes for CASLGQGTEAFF. V and J are TRBV25-1 and TRBJ1-1; TRBD1 is a possible D gene (6 bases). Trimming left V 8 bases short and J 8 bases short, with 15 bases between. The CDR3 totals 12 residues. Germline CDR1 and CDR2: MGHDK and SYGVNS.

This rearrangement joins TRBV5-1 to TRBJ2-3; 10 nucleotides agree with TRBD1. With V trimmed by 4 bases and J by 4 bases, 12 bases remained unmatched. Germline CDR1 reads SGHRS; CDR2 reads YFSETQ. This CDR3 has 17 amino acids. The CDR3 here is CASSPNPTGGMADTQYF. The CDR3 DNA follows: TGCGCCAGCAGCCCTAACCCGACAGGGGGCATGGCAGATACGCAGTATTTT.

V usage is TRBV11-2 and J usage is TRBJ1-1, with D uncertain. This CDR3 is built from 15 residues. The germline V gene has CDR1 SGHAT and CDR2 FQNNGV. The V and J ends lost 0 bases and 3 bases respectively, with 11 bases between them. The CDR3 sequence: CASSLEVRVDTEAFF. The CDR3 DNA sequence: TGTGCCAGCAGCTTAGAAGTACGGGTAGACACTGAAGCTTTCTTT.

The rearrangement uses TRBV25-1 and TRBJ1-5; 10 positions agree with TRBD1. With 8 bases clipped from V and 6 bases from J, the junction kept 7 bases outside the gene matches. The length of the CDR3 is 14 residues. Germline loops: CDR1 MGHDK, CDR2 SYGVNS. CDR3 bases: TGTGCCAGCGCCCCGGGACAGGGGACTCAGCCCCAGCATTTT. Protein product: CASAPGQGTQPQHF.

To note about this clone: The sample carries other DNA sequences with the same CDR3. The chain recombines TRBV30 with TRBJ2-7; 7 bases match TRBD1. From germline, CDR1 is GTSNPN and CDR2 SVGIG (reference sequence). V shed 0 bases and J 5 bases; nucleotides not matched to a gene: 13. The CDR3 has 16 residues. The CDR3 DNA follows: TGTGCCTGGAGTGTGCTGGGGGTGACAGGGTTTCACGAGCAGTACTTC. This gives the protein CAWSVLGVTGFHEQYF.

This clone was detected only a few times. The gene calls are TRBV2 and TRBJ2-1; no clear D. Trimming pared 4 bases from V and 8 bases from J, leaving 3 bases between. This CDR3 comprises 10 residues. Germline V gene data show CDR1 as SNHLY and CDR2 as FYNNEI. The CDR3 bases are TGTGCCAGCAGTGCTTATGAGCAGTTCTTC. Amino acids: CASSAYEQFF.

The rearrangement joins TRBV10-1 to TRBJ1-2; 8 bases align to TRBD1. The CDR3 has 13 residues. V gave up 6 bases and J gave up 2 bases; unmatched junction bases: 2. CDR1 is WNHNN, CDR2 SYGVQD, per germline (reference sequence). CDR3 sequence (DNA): TGCGCCAGCAGCCGGGACAGGAACTATGGCTACACCTTC. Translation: CASSRDRNYGYTF.

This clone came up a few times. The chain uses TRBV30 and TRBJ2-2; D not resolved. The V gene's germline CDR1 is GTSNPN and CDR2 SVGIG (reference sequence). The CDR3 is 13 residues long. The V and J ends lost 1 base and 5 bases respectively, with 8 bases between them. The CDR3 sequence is CAWSGRVTGELFF. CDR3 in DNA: TGTGCCTGGAGTGGTCGGGTAACCGGGGAGCTGTTTTTT.

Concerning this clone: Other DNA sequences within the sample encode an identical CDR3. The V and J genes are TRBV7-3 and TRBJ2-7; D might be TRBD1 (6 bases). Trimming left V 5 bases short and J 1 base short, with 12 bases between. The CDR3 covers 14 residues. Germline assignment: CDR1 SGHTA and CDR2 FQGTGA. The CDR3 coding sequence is TGTGCCAGCAGCCCACAGGGTGGATCCTACGAGCAGTACTTC. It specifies CASSPQGGSYEQYF.

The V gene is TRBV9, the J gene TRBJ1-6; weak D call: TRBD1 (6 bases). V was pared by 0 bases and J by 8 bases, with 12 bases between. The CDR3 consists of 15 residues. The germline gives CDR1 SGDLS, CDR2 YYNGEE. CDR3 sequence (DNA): TGTGCCAGCAGCGTAGTGGGGGCTTTCGATTCACCCCTCCACTTT. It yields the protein CASSVVGAFDSPLHF. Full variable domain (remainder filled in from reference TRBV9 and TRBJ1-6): DSGVTQTPKHLITATGQRVTLRCSPRSGDLSVYWYQQSLDQGLQFLIQYYNGEERAKGNILERFSAQQFPDLHSELNLSSLELGDSALYFCASSVVGAFDSPLHFGNGTRLTVT.

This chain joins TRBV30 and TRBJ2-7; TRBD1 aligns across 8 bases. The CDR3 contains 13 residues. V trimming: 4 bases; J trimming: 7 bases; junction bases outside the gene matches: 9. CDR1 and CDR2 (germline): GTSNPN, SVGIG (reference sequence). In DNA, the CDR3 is TGTGCCTGGAATCCGGACAGGGCGAGGGAGCAGTACTTC. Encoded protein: CAWNPDRAREQYF.

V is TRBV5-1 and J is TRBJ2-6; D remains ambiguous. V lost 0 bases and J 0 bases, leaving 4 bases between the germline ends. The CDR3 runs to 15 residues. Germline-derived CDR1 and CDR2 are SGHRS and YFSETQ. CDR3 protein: CASSLVYSGANVLTF. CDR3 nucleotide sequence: TGCGCCAGCAGCTTGGTGTACTCTGGGGCCAACGTCCTGACTTTC. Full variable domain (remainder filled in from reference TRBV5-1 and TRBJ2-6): KAGVTQTPRYLIKTRGQQVTLSCSPISGHRSVSWYQQTPGQGLQFLFEYFSETQRNKGNFPGRFSGRQFSNSRSEMNVSTLELGDSALYLCASSLVYSGANVLTFGAGSRLTVL.

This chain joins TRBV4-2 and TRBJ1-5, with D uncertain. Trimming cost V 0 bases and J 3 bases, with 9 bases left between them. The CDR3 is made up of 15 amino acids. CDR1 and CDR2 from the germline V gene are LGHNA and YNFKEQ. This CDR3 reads CASSQDEHINQPQHF. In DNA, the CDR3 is TGTGCCAGCAGCCAAGATGAACATATCAATCAGCCCCAGCATTTT.

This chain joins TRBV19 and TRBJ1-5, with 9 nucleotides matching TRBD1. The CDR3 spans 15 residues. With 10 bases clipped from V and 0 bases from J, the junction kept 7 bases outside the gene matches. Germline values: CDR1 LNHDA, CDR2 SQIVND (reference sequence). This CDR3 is CATNGQGSSNQPQHF. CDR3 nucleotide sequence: TGTGCCACTAACGGACAGGGGTCTAGCAATCAGCCCCAGCATTTT. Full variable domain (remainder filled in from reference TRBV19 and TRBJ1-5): DGGITQSPKYLFRKEGQNVTLSCEQNLNHDAMYWYRQDPGQGLRLIYYSQIVNDFQKGDIAEGYSVSREKKESFPLTVTSAQKNPTAFYLCATNGQGSSNQPQHFGDGTRLSIL.

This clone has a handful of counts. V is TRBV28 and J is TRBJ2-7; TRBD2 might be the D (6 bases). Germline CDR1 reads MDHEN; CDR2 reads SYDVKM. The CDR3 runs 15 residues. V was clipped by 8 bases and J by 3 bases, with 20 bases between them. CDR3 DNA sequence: TGTGCCAGCGCAGACCCGGGACTTTCTATCTACGAGCAGTACTTC. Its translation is CASADPGLSIYEQYF.

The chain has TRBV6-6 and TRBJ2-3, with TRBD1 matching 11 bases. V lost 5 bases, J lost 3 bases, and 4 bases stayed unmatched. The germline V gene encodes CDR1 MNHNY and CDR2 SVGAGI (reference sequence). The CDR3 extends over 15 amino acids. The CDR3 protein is CASSDGQGATDTQYF. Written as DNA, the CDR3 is TGTGCCAGCAGTGACGGACAGGGGGCGACAGATACGCAGTATTTT.

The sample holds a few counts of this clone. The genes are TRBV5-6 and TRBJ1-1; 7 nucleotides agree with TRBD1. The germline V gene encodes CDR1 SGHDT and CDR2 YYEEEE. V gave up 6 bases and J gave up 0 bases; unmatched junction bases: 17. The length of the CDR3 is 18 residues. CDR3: CASISRRDSPGMNTEAFF. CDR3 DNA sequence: TGTGCCAGCATCAGCCGGCGGGACAGTCCGGGAATGAACACTGAAGCTTTCTTT.

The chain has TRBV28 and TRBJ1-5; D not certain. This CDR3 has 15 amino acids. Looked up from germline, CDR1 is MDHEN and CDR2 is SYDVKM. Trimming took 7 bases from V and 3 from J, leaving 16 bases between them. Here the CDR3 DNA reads TGTGCCAGCACTAATAGCGGGCTCCTCAATCAGCCCCAGCATTTT. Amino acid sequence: CASTNSGLLNQPQHF. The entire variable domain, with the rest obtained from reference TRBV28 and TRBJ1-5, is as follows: DVKVTQSSRYLVKRTGEKVFLECVQDMDHENMFWYRQDPGLGLRLIYFSYDVKMKEKGDIPEGYSVSREKKERFSLILESASTNQTSMYLCASTNSGLLNQPQHFGDGTRLSIL.

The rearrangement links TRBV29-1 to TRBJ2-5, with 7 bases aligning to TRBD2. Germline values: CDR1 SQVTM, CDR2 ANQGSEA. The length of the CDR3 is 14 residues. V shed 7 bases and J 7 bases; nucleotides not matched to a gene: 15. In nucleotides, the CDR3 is TGCAGCGGACAGAACCGGGGCGGGGGATCGACCCAGTACTTC. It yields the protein CSGQNRGGGSTQYF.

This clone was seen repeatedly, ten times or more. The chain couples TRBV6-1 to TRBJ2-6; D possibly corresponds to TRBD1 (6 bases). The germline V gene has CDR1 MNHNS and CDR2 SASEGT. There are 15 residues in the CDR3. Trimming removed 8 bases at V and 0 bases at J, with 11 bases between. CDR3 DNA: TGTGCCAGCTTCCTGGACAGCTCTGGGGCCAACGTCCTGACTTTC. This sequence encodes CASFLDSSGANVLTF.

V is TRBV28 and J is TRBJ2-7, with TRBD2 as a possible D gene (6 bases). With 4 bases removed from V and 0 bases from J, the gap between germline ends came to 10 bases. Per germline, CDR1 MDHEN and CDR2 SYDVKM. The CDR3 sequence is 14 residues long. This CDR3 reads CASSSGLSSYEQYF. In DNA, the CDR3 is TGTGCCAGCAGTTCGGGACTGAGCTCCTACGAGCAGTACTTC.

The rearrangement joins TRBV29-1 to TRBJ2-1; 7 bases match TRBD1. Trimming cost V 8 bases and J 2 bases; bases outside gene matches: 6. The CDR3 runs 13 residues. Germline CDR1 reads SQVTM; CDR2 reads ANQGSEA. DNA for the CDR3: TGCAGCTCGCTTGGGACAGCCTACAATGAGCAGTTCTTC. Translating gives CSSLGTAYNEQFF.

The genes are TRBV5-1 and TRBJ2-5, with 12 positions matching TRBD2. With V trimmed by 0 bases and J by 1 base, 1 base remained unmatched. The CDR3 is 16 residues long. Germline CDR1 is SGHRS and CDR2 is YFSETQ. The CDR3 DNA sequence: TGCGCCAGCAGCTTGGGGACTAGCGGGGTCCAAGAGACCCAGTACTTC. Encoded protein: CASSLGTSGVQETQYF. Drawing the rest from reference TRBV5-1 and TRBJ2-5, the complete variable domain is KAGVTQTPRYLIKTRGQQVTLSCSPISGHRSVSWYQQTPGQGLQFLFEYFSETQRNKGNFPGRFSGRQFSNSRSEMNVSTLELGDSALYLCASSLGTSGVQETQYFGPGTRLLVL.

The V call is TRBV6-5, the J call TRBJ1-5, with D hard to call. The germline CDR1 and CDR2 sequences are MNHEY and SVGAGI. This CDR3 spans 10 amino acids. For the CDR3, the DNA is TGTGCGACTGGGAGGGCGCCCCAGCATTTT. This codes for CATGRAPQHF.